The clone carrying this TCR beta chain was seen repeatedly, ten times or more. The data belong to a study of T-cell memory formation after mild COVID-19. The authors produced TCR alpha and TCR beta cDNA libraries with sample barcodes and UMIs by 5'RACE using constant-segment primers. TCRdb used MiXCR to reprocess the 5' RACE reads, holding one entry per CDR3 protein. The sample has more than 150,000 distinct CDR3 sequences, less than 20% seen once. CDR3 length equals 14 residues. CDR1 and CDR2 from the germline V gene are SGHRS and YFSETQ. Trimming cost V 4 bases and J 2 bases, with 12 bases left between them.

The gene calls are TRBV5-1 and TRBJ1-1, with D hard to call. The source material was PBMCs or a T cell subset sorted from them (not recorded which). The receptor's source is a man aged 18 to 35 who had mild COVID-19 (a few samples of this study predate the infection). Cell type and time point are not known. The CDR3 reads CASSLDYVNTEAFF. The CDR3 DNA reads TGCGCCAGCAGCCTAGACTACGTTAACACTGAAGCTTTCTTT.